This entry lists 19 T cell receptor beta chains sequenced from one sample in a study of shared clonotypes between healthy human individuals. Here immunoSEQ multiplex PCR was the method, and the copy in TCRdb shows in-frame clones only, minus some. This sample has around 1.9 million clones, with 85% to 95% found just once. As defined, naive CD8 cells were CD45RO-negative and positively selected for CCR7, with terminally differentiated effector memory CD45RA+ cells excluded. The material sequenced was naive CD8+ T cells from PBMCs. The source of these receptors is a man between 18 and 29 years old in good health. Some clones in this sample may be carry-over from other donors' samples.

The chain recombines TRBV11-2 with TRBJ2-7; D is possibly TRBD1 (8 bases). CDR3 length: 15 residues. Per the germline V gene, CDR1 is SGHAT and CDR2 is FQNNGV. Trimming removed 2 bases at V and 3 bases at J, with 14 bases between. CDR3 DNA sequence: TGTGCCAGCAGCTTATCCACAGGGGGGGTCTACGAGCAGTACTTC. Amino acids: CASSLSTGGVYEQYF.

To note about this clone: The sample has other DNA sequences that encode this CDR3 too. J is TRBJ1-1 and V is TRBV9; TRBD1 might be the D (5 bases). Trimming left V 0 bases short and J 1 base short, with 13 bases between. Germline values: CDR1 SGDLS, CDR2 YYNGEE. This CDR3 comprises 16 residues. In DNA, the CDR3 is TGTGCCAGCAGCGTAGGAGGGCAGGGTCGGAACACTGAAGCTTTCTTT. It encodes CASSVGGQGRNTEAFF. The full variable domain, completed using reference TRBV9 and TRBJ1-1, is DSGVTQTPKHLITATGQRVTLRCSPRSGDLSVYWYQQSLDQGLQFLIQYYNGEERAKGNILERFSAQQFPDLHSELNLSSLELGDSALYFCASSVGGQGRNTEAFFGQGTRLTVV.

The chain carries TRBV15 and TRBJ1-5; D not resolved. The length of the CDR3 is 15 residues. Germline values: CDR1 LNHNV, CDR2 YYDKDF (reference sequence). V was shortened by 1 base and J by 2 bases, with 9 bases between the two germline ends. CDR3 sequence: CATSRAGVGNQPQHF. The CDR3 nucleotides read TGTGCCACCAGCAGAGCTGGGGTGGGCAATCAGCCCCAGCATTTT.

This clone was picked up one time. The gene calls are TRBV7-8 and TRBJ2-3, with 12 bases aligning to TRBD1. Germline V gene lookup returns CDR1 SGHVS and CDR2 FQNEAQ. Losses at the gene ends were 8 bases for V and 5 bases for J; bases not matched to a gene: 11. This CDR3 has 16 residues. The CDR3 loop is CASGPRDRGLEDTQYF. CDR3 coding DNA: TGTGCCAGCGGACCTCGGGACAGGGGGCTTGAAGATACGCAGTATTTT.

The CDR3 nucleotides are TGTGCCACAAAGGGACTAGCTCACACAGATACGCAGTATTTT. This codes for CATKGLAHTDTQYF. V gene TRBV6-1 combines with J gene TRBJ2-3; 9 bases fit TRBD2. Trimming took 10 bases from V and 2 from J; bases not matched to a gene: 7. Germline loops: CDR1 MNHNS, CDR2 SASEGT. The CDR3 contains 14 residues.

This chain links TRBV7-9 with TRBJ2-3; perhaps TRBD2 as D (6 bases). The V and J ends lost 6 bases and 6 bases respectively, with 22 bases between them. This CDR3 has 16 residues. Germline V gene data show CDR1 as SEHNR and CDR2 as FQNEAQ (reference sequence). CDR3 protein: CASRDPSALVWDTQYF. The CDR3, as DNA: TGTGCCAGCAGAGACCCTAGCGCCCTAGTCTGGGATACGCAGTATTTT.

J is TRBJ2-1 and V is TRBV7-3; 14 bases line up with TRBD2. Germline V gives CDR1 SGHTA, CDR2 FQGTGA. The junction had 3 bases not matched to a gene; V was cut back by 4 bases and J by 7 bases. The CDR3 length is 15 residues. Written as DNA, the CDR3 is TGTGCCAGCAGCTCCCGACTAGCGGGAGGGAATGAGCAGTTCTTC. Encoded protein: CASSSRLAGGNEQFF.

The chain recombines TRBV19 with TRBJ2-1; the match to TRBD2 covers 9 bases. V lost 7 bases and J lost 8; bases outside the gene matches: 9. This CDR3 is built from 14 residues. Germline CDR1 and CDR2: LNHDA and SQIVND (reference sequence). The CDR3 spells CASTAGGRRDEQFF. In DNA form, the CDR3 reads TGTGCCAGTACGGCGGGAGGGCGGCGGGATGAGCAGTTCTTC.

In its sample, this clone was seen once. The chain recombines TRBV18 with TRBJ1-5; D is perhaps TRBD1 (5 bases). The V end lost 8 bases, the J end lost 1 base, and 21 bases lay between the germline ends. Germline loops: CDR1 KGHSH, CDR2 LQKENI. The length of the CDR3 is 17 residues. The CDR3 loop reads CASTGDMGVSSNQPQHF. CDR3 sequence (DNA): TGTGCCAGCACGGGGGATATGGGGGTTTCGAGCAATCAGCCCCAGCATTTT.

The table lists this clone with a count of one. V usage is TRBV14 and J usage is TRBJ2-7; D is unresolved. This CDR3 has 15 amino acids. V lost 1 base and J 3 bases, leaving 13 bases between the germline ends. Germline assignment: CDR1 SGHDN and CDR2 FVKESK. CDR3 nucleotides: TGTGCCAGCAGCCAAGTTGACTTTGGCTACTACGAGCAGTACTTC. The encoded protein is CASSQVDFGYYEQYF.

The genes are TRBV28 and TRBJ1-5; no clear D. Germline assignment: CDR1 MDHEN and CDR2 SYDVKM. The CDR3 sequence is 15 residues long. The ends were cut back, 2 bases at V and 0 bases at J, with 8 bases in the middle. The CDR3 loop is CASSLLATSNQPQHF. DNA for the CDR3: TGTGCCAGCAGTTTACTAGCCACTAGCAATCAGCCCCAGCATTTT.

The chain links TRBV7-9 to TRBJ1-1, with D perhaps TRBD1 (5 bases). The germline V gene has CDR1 SEHNR and CDR2 FQNEAQ (reference sequence). Trimming took 5 bases from V and 10 from J, leaving 14 bases between them. The CDR3 is made up of 12 amino acids. The CDR3 DNA reads as TGTGCCAGCAGCCCTCAGGAGGGGTTAGCTTTCTTT. Its protein is CASSPQEGLAFF.

As to this clone: The same CDR3 is also encoded by other DNA sequences in this sample. The chain links TRBV27 to TRBJ2-7; 10 nucleotides align to TRBD1. Trimming took 3 bases from V and 5 from J; bases not matched to a gene: 4. Per the germline V gene, CDR1 is MNHEY and CDR2 is SMNVEV (reference sequence). CDR3 length equals 14 residues. The CDR3 DNA reads as TGTGCCAGCAGTTTGTTGGGACAGGGGCACGAGCAGTACTTC. This translates into CASSLLGQGHEQYF.

For the CDR3, the DNA is TGTGCCAGCAAGACAACGGAAGATAGCAATCAGCCCCAGCATTTT. Protein: CASKTTEDSNQPQHF. V and J are TRBV27 and TRBJ1-5; no firm D call. V gave up 7 bases and J gave up 0 bases, with 13 bases separating them. Germline V CDR1 and CDR2: MNHEY, SMNVEV (reference sequence). The CDR3 loop spans 15 amino acids.

This chain joins TRBV7-9 and TRBJ2-7, with 8 bases lining up with TRBD2. The CDR3 extends over 15 amino acids. Germline V gene lookup returns CDR1 SEHNR and CDR2 FQNEAQ (reference sequence). The V segment lost 5 bases and the J segment 6 bases; nucleotides outside the gene matches: 12. The CDR3: CASSQIETSVSEQYF. Here the CDR3 DNA reads TGTGCCAGCAGCCAGATTGAGACTAGCGTCTCCGAGCAGTACTTC.

This sequence joins TRBV6-5 and TRBJ2-7; 8 bases match TRBD1. The germline CDR1 and CDR2 sequences are MNHEY and SVGAGI. The trim removed 2 bases at V and 4 bases at J, leaving 7 bases unmatched. The CDR3 length is 15 residues. CDR3 nucleotide sequence: TGTGCCAGCAGTTACCGGACAGGGAAAGGGTACGAGCAGTACTTC. This sequence encodes CASSYRTGKGYEQYF.

This chain's CDR3 is CASSVALASGSSYNEQFF. For the CDR3, the DNA is TGTGCCAGCAGCGTAGCCTTGGCTAGCGGGAGCTCCTACAATGAGCAGTTCTTC. The chain uses TRBV9 and TRBJ2-1; the match to TRBD2 covers 10 bases. V lost 0 bases to trimming and J lost 0 bases; unmatched junction nucleotides: 6. CDR3 length equals 18 residues. Germline CDR1 SGDLS, CDR2 YYNGEE.

The V call is TRBV7-2, the J call TRBJ1-2; D is undetermined. The germline V gene has CDR1 SGHTA and CDR2 FQGNSA. Trimming took 4 bases from V and 2 from J, leaving 8 bases between them. This CDR3 spans 13 amino acids. The CDR3 spells CASSSTPNYGYTF. The CDR3 nucleotides are TGTGCCAGCAGCTCCACACCAAACTATGGCTACACCTTC. The whole variable domain, filled in from reference TRBV7-2 and TRBJ1-2, reads GAGVSQSPSNKVTEKGKDVELRCDPISGHTALYWYRQSLGQGLEFLIYFQGNSAPDKSGLPSDRFSAERTGGSVSTLTIQRTQQEDSAVYLCASSSTPNYGYTFGSGTRLTVV.

The chain recombines TRBV7-8 with TRBJ2-7; D not resolved. The CDR3 is made up of 13 amino acids. Germline CDR1 reads SGHVS; CDR2 reads FQNEAQ. V was pared by 2 bases and J by 5 bases, with 10 bases between. CDR3 loop: CASSLIPSDEQYF. As DNA, the CDR3 is TGTGCCAGCAGCTTAATACCTTCGGACGAGCAGTACTTC.